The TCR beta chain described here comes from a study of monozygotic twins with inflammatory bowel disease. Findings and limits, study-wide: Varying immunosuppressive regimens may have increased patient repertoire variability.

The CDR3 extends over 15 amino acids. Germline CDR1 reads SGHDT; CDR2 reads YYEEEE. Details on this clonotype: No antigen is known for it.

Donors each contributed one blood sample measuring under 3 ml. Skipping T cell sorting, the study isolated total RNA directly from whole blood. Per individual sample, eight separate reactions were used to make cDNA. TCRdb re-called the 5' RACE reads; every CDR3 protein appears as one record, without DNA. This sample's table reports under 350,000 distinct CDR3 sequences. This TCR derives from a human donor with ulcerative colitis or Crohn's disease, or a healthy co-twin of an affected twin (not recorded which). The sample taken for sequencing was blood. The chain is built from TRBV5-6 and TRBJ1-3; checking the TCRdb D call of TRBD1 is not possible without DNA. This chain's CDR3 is CASSQGQGAGNTIYF.